Listed below are T cell receptor beta chains from one sample, sequenced in a study of T cells in Graves' hyperthyroidism and ophthalmopathy. TCRdb fed the multiplex PCR reads into MiXCR, producing one record per CDR3 protein. Of about 520,000 distinct CDR3 sequences in the sample, about a fifth were seen once. Sequenced input: blood. All receptors come from a man between 18 and 29 years old with Graves' hyperthyroidism. Each CDR3 is given with its conserved first and last residue. The D gene is left open where the match is weak. Some rows mark clone size as missing; the rest say once, few, many or name a class of expanded clone.

>.|many|TRBV29-1|TRBJ2-7
TGCAGCGTTGAACTCGGGAGCTCCTACGAGCAGTACTTC
CSVELGSSYEQYF
>.|many|TRBV30|TRBJ1-1
TGTGCCTGGAGTATGGGGGGACTCTTGAACACTGAAGCTTTCTTT
CAWSMGGLLNTEAFF
>.|.|TRBV5-1|TRBJ2-7
TGCGCCAGCAGCTCAGGGGTTACCTCCTACGAGCAGTACTTC
CASSSGVTSYEQYF
>TRBD1|few|TRBV4-1|TRBJ1-1
TGCGCCAGCAGCGCAGGCGGACAGGGGAAGCCCGAAGCTTTCTTT
CASSAGGQGKPEAFF
>.|.|TRBV4-1|TRBJ2-7
TGCGCCAGCAGCCAAGTTAACCAGCTGGGGAGCTCCTACGAGCAGTACTTC
CASSQVNQLGSSYEQYF
>.|.|TRBV5-1|TRBJ2-5
TGCGCCAGTACGGGTTACCAAGAGACCCAGTACTTC
CASTGYQETQYF
>TRBD1|few|TRBV6-1|TRBJ1-2
TGTGCCAGCGGGCCTAGACAGGGGGTTCCTAACTATGGCTACACCTTC
CASGPRQGVPNYGYTF
>.|once|TRBV18|TRBJ1-2
TGTGCCAGCTCACCACTTACGACAGTCCCTCCAATCTATGGCTACACCTTC
CASSPLTTVPPIYGYTF
>.|many|TRBV11-3|TRBJ1-1
TGTGCCAGCAGCCCCGATGGGCCTGTCACTGAAGCTTTCTTT
CASSPDGPVTEAFF
>.|.|TRBV24-1|TRBJ2-2
TGTGCCACTGAGGGGGAGTACACCGGGGAGCTGTTTTTT
CATEGEYTGELFF
>TRBD2|many|TRBV3-1|TRBJ2-5
TGTGCCAGCAGCCCCAGCGGGATCCTGGAGACCCAGTACTTC
CASSPSGILETQYF